The sample holds many counts of the clone carrying this T cell receptor (beta chain). Its antigen is unidentified. Under the authors' procedure: Individual samples carried between about 23,224 and 690,600 TCRs, with 85,000 to 100,000 as the median. TCRdb ran MiXCR on the RACE reads and lists one entry per CDR3 protein. TCRdb, rather than the study authors, made the V and J calls. The sample carries a few hundred thousand distinct CDR3 sequences, 4.5% to 5.5% recorded once. The sample belongs to a study of human T cells and chemical hapten exposure. Looking at the study overall: 2% DPC applied to a 2 cm by 2 cm arm area sensitized donors. Patch tests delivered 0.01% DPC to the upper back and were evaluated at 6 days. General study findings and limits: After DPC sensitization, TCRs above 1 in 1000 frequency showed no change.

Time point described: pre-sensitization, week 0. Treatment described: therapeutic diphenylcyclopropenone sensitization with weekly scalp DPC. CDR3 length: 13 amino acids. Germline V gene lookup returns CDR1 MNHEY and CDR2 SVGEGT. V lost 4 bases to trimming and J lost 2 bases, with 6 bases between them. Specimen: whole blood, collected in connection with sensitization to the hapten diphenylcyclopropenone (DPC). This TCR was sampled from a woman aged 18-29 years with alopecia areata. Some clones in this sample may be carry-over from other donors' samples. This chain joins TRBV6-2 or TRBV6-3 and TRBJ1-5, with D possibly matching TRBD1 (6 bases). This CDR3 reads CASSSGGNQPQHF. The CDR3 nucleotides are TGTGCCAGCAGTTCAGGGGGCAATCAGCCCCAGCATTTT.